This is a list of T cell receptor beta chains from one sample in a study of blood T cell repertoires in COVID-19. The repertoire was sequenced with immunoSEQ multiplex PCR; TCRdb's copy has only in-frame clones and lacks some. The sample has around 290,000 clones; approximately 85% are singletons. The sequenced sample was PBMCs or T cells enriched from blood (not recorded which). The receptors derive from a woman between 25 and 40 years old who had recovered from COVID-19. CDR3s include the opening cysteine and the closing phenylalanine or tryptophan. The D gene is left open where the match is weak. For some rows the clone size is stated as once, few or many, or as a class when expanded; others skip it.

-,15,TRBD2,TRBJ2-7,TRBV6-1,CASSEAWTSGYEQYF,TGTGCCAGCAGTGAAGCCTGGACTAGCGGTTACGAGCAGTACTTC
-,19,-,TRBJ1-3,TRBV19,CASIQTGGRSEISGNTIYF,TGTGCCAGTATCCAGACAGGCGGACGAAGCGAAATCTCTGGAAACACCATATATTTT
-,15,-,TRBJ2-2,TRBV7-3,CASSLSSENTGELFF,TGTGCCAGCAGCTTGTCTTCAGAGAACACCGGGGAGCTGTTTTTT
-,13,TRBD1,TRBJ1-2,TRBV12-5,CASGGPGGYGYTF,TGTGCTAGTGGCGGTCCAGGGGGCTATGGCTACACCTTC
-,18,TRBD2,TRBJ2-2,TRBV7-3,CASSLSGRPGPNTGELFF,TGTGCCAGCAGCTTAAGCGGGAGGCCCGGGCCGAACACCGGGGAGCTGTTTTTT
-,12,-,TRBJ1-1,TRBV6-5,CASSYTGSEAFF,TGTGCCAGCAGTTACACAGGGTCCGAAGCTTTCTTT
-,14,TRBD2,TRBJ2-3,TRBV7-3,CASSPGTSGGTQYF,TGTGCCAGCAGCCCAGGGACTAGCGGGGGCACGCAGTATTTT
-,15,TRBD1,TRBJ1-1,TRBV5-1,CASSRGTGDNTEAFF,TGCGCCAGCAGCCGCGGGACAGGGGACAACACTGAAGCTTTCTTT
-,13,TRBD1,TRBJ1-2,TRBV29-1,CSVRIGQGGGYTF,TGCAGCGTTCGAATTGGACAGGGCGGGGGCTACACCTTC
-,14,-,TRBJ2-3,TRBV16,CASSQPGSTDTQYF,TGTGCCAGCAGCCAACCAGGTAGCACAGATACGCAGTATTTT
-,14,-,TRBJ1-5,TRBV3-1/TRBV3-2,CASSQDRRGQPQHF,TGTGCCAGCAGCCAAGATCGTCGGGGTCAGCCCCAGCATTTT
-,15,TRBD1,TRBJ2-3,TRBV4-2,CASSQGDRVQDTQYF,TGTGCCAGCAGCCAAGGGGACAGGGTTCAAGATACGCAGTATTTT
-,14,-,TRBJ2-5,TRBV4-1,CASSQHRAVETQYF,TGCGCCAGCAGCCAGCACAGGGCCGTCGAGACCCAGTACTTC
-,16,-,TRBJ1-4,TRBV19,CASSRSAGDLNEKLFF,TGTGCCAGTAGTCGCTCGGCAGGGGACCTTAATGAAAAACTGTTTTTT
few,15,TRBD1,TRBJ1-4,TRBV9,CASSVAGTGGEKLFF,TGTGCCAGCAGCGTAGCTGGGACAGGGGGTGAAAAACTGTTTTTT
-,14,TRBD1,TRBJ2-1,TRBV5-1,CASSFRDRGDEQFF,TGCGCCAGCAGCTTCCGGGACAGGGGTGATGAGCAGTTCTTC
-,19,TRBD2,TRBJ2-3,TRBV4-3,CASSQRKFLAGGQTDTQYF,TGCGCCAGCAGCCAAAGGAAATTTCTAGCGGGGGGGCAAACAGATACGCAGTATTTT
few,14,TRBD1,TRBJ2-1,TRBV19,CASSMTGGLNEQFF,TGTGCCAGTAGTATGACAGGGGGACTTAATGAGCAGTTCTTC
few,15,-,TRBJ2-7,TRBV4-1,CASSQDGQLAWEQYF,TGCGCCAGCAGCCAAGACGGACAATTGGCTTGGGAGCAGTACTTC
-,16,TRBD2,TRBJ2-7,TRBV24-1,CATSPGRTSGDNEQYF,TGTGCCACCAGCCCCGGGCGAACTAGCGGTGATAACGAGCAGTACTTC
-,13,TRBD1,TRBJ1-5,TRBV19,CASKDRVNQPQHF,TGTGCCAGCAAGGACAGGGTTAATCAGCCCCAGCATTTT
once,15,TRBD1,TRBJ1-2,TRBV9,CASSAGGDRDYGYTF,TGTGCCAGCAGCGCGGGAGGGGACAGGGACTATGGCTACACCTTC
-,17,TRBD1,TRBJ2-4,TRBV9,CASSVVQGALLGNIQYF,TGTGCCAGCAGCGTAGTACAGGGGGCTTTATTAGGAAACATTCAGTACTTC
once,15,TRBD1,TRBJ1-4,TRBV27,CASSPQTGAREKLFF,TGTGCCAGCAGTCCACAAACAGGGGCTCGTGAAAAACTGTTTTTT
-,15,TRBD1,TRBJ2-7,TRBV10-3,CAISPGTGDYYEQYF,TGTGCCATCAGTCCCGGGACAGGGGATTACTACGAGCAGTACTTC
-,12,-,TRBJ1-2,TRBV27,CASSSQGRGYTF,TGTGCCAGCAGTTCCCAGGGAAGGGGCTACACCTTC
-,11,-,TRBJ1-2,TRBV20-1,CSAMNRGGYTF,TGCAGTGCTATGAATCGGGGTGGCTACACCTTC
-,16,TRBD2,TRBJ2-7,TRBV11-2,CASSLKREGRSYEQYF,TGTGCCAGCAGCTTAAAGCGGGAGGGCCGAAGCTACGAGCAGTACTTC
-,13,TRBD1,TRBJ2-7,TRBV29-1,CSAGGQGLYEQYF,TGCAGCGCCGGGGGACAGGGCCTCTACGAGCAGTACTTC
few,19,TRBD1,TRBJ2-2,TRBV27,CASSFLDRLNASNTGELFF,TGTGCCAGCAGTTTCTTGGACAGGCTGAACGCCTCGAACACCGGGGAGCTGTTTTTT
-,16,TRBD1,TRBJ2-1,TRBV7-2,CASSLAGQGRLNEQFF,TGTGCCAGCAGCTTAGCCGGACAGGGGAGGCTGAATGAGCAGTTCTTC
-,12,TRBD1,TRBJ1-1,TRBV29-1,CSVERTGERAFF,TGCAGCGTTGAAAGGACAGGGGAGCGAGCTTTCTTT
-,19,TRBD1,TRBJ2-3,TRBV4-1,CASSQKPGQGWLAGDTQYF,TGCGCCAGCAGCCAAAAACCGGGACAGGGGTGGCTAGCGGGAGATACGCAGTATTTT
-,15,-,TRBJ1-6,TRBV28,CASSLHSSYNSPLHF,TGTGCCAGCAGTTTACACAGCTCCTATAATTCACCCCTCCACTTT
once,16,TRBD2,TRBJ2-7,TRBV11-2,CASSLGVGTSIHEQYF,TGTGCCAGCAGCTTAGGGGTGGGGACTAGCATCCACGAGCAGTACTTC
-,13,-,TRBJ2-1,TRBV7-3,CASSLLENNEQFF,TGTGCCAGCAGCTTATTAGAGAACAATGAGCAGTTCTTC
-,17,-,TRBJ2-7,TRBV5-1,CASSRTGSGTLVYEQYF,TGCGCCAGCAGCCGGACGGGGTCCGGGACTTTAGTCTACGAGCAGTACTTC
-,15,TRBD1,TRBJ2-1,TRBV28,CASSLVQGKFDEQFF,TGTGCCAGCAGTTTAGTACAGGGGAAATTCGATGAGCAGTTCTTC
-,13,-,TRBJ2-3,TRBV11-3,CASSSGSTDTQYF,TGTGCCAGCAGTTCCGGGTCCACAGATACGCAGTATTTT
-,15,-,TRBJ1-2,TRBV15,CATSRDFVSDIGYTF,TGTGCCACCAGCAGAGATTTTGTCTCAGACATCGGCTACACCTTC
-,14,TRBD1,TRBJ1-1,TRBV5-8,CASYDRGRGGKAFF,TGTGCCAGCTACGACAGGGGTAGAGGGGGAAAAGCTTTCTTT
-,13,-,TRBJ2-1,TRBV18,CASSPLGANEQFF,TGTGCCAGCTCACCACTGGGCGCCAATGAGCAGTTCTTC
-,12,TRBD1,TRBJ2-7,TRBV27,CATGDSTYEQYF,TGTGCCACCGGGGACAGCACCTACGAGCAGTACTTC
few,18,-,TRBJ1-1,TRBV28,CASSRGKPRVLMNTEAFF,TGTGCCAGCAGTCGAGGTAAACCCAGGGTATTGATGAACACTGAAGCTTTCTTT
few,15,TRBD1,TRBJ1-5,TRBV18,CASSPEGQPNQPQHF,TGTGCCAGCTCACCAGAGGGACAGCCCAATCAGCCCCAGCATTTT
-,12,-,TRBJ2-7,TRBV2,CASTVTAGEQYF,TGTGCCAGCACTGTTACGGCGGGGGAGCAGTACTTC
once,15,TRBD1,TRBJ1-2,TRBV7-9,CASSFSDRANYGYTF,TGTGCCAGCAGCTTCTCCGACAGGGCGAACTATGGCTACACCTTC
-,18,-,TRBJ2-3,TRBV21-1,CASSLRNPDPSGVDTQYF,TGTGCCAGCAGCCTCCGAAATCCGGACCCAAGCGGGGTAGATACGCAGTATTTT
-,16,-,TRBJ1-6,TRBV4-1,CASSQDPQGWNSPLHF,TGCGCCAGCAGCCAAGATCCGCAGGGGTGGAATTCACCCCTCCACTTT
-,13,-,TRBJ2-2,TRBV6-5,CASGAHMTGELFF,TGTGCCAGCGGGGCCCACATGACCGGGGAGCTGTTTTTT
once,13,TRBD1,TRBJ2-7,TRBV30,CAWSEGQYYEQYF,TGTGCCTGGAGTGAGGGACAGTACTACGAGCAGTACTTC
-,14,-,TRBJ2-7,TRBV2,CASSVIGALNEQYF,TGTGCCAGCAGTGTTATAGGGGCTCTAAACGAGCAGTACTTC
once,16,TRBD2,TRBJ2-7,TRBV3-1/TRBV3-2,CASSPNPSGGAHEQYF,TGTGCCAGCAGCCCCAACCCTAGCGGGGGGGCACACGAGCAGTACTTC